These 22 T cell receptor beta chains came from one sample sequenced in a study of T cells in Graves' hyperthyroidism and ophthalmopathy. Template material for amplifying TCR beta CDR3 regions consisted of RNA transcripts. RT-PCR in the first round (using the HTBI primer set) targeted the TCR CDR3. TCRdb re-derived calls from the multiplex PCR reads in MiXCR, one entry per CDR3 protein. The data contain about 560,000 distinct CDR3 sequences, 15% to 20% of them singletons. Sequencing was carried out using blood. The receptors were sampled from a woman between 18 and 30 years old with Graves' hyperthyroidism.

CDR3 nucleotide sequence: TGTGCCAGAATTCTGACCTTCTCCCTCATCAATCAGCCCCAGCATTTT. It yields the protein CARILTFSLINQPQHF. The rearrangement links TRBV19 to TRBJ1-5; D is ambiguous. This CDR3 contains 16 residues. Germline CDR1 and CDR2: LNHDA and SQIVND (reference sequence). Between the trimmed V and J ends, which lost 9 bases and 3 bases, there was a span of 21 bases.

The chain carries TRBV6-5 and TRBJ2-7; 8 nucleotides align to TRBD1. CDR3 length: 15 amino acids. The V and J ends lost 0 bases and 8 bases, in that order; junction bases with no gene match: 9. Germline CDR1 and CDR2: MNHEY and SVGAGI. This chain's CDR3 is CASSYSGGTGPKQYF. CDR3 nucleotide sequence: TGTGCCAGCAGTTACTCAGGCGGGACAGGTCCTAAGCAGTACTTC.

This clonotype was seen many times. This CDR3 is CASSYLTSGYNEQFF. In nucleotides, the CDR3 is TGTGCCAGCAGTTATCTGACTAGCGGGTACAATGAGCAGTTCTTC. The V gene is TRBV6-2 or TRBV6-3, the J gene TRBJ2-1, with 10 bases that match TRBD2. The V segment lost 3 bases and the J segment 4 bases; nucleotides outside the gene matches: 3. Germline assignment: CDR1 MNHEY and CDR2 SVGEGT. The CDR3 loop spans 15 amino acids.

This chain connects TRBV7-9 to TRBJ1-3; perhaps TRBD1 as D (6 bases). Germline values: CDR1 SEHNR, CDR2 FQNEAQ (reference sequence). V lost 5 bases to trimming and J lost 0 bases, with 14 bases between them. The CDR3 consists of 16 residues. The CDR3 coding sequence is TGTGCCAGCAGCGACCCCCGGGACACCTCTGGAAACACCATATATTTT. Protein: CASSDPRDTSGNTIYF.

This clonotype appeared a few times. The chain recombines TRBV5-1 with TRBJ1-4; TRBD1 might be the D (5 bases). Trimming left V 4 bases short and J 0 bases short, with 25 bases between. This CDR3 is 20 amino acids long. CDR1 and CDR2 from the germline V gene are SGHRS and YFSETQ. CDR3 amino acids: CASSRGLSSGLTATNEKLFF. In DNA, the CDR3 is TGCGCCAGCAGCAGGGGACTCTCTTCAGGCCTGACTGCAACTAATGAAAAACTGTTTTTT.

This clonotype was counted ten times or more. The chain couples TRBV6-2 or TRBV6-3 to TRBJ1-5; D unclear. The CDR3 is made up of 12 amino acids. Per germline, CDR1 MNHEY and CDR2 SVGEGT. With 4 bases removed from V and 5 bases from J, the gap between germline ends came to 6 bases. Here the CDR3 reads CASSFLYQPQHF. DNA for the CDR3: TGTGCCAGCAGTTTCCTTTATCAGCCCCAGCATTTT.

This clonotype was observed a few times. This rearrangement joins TRBV5-4 to TRBJ2-1; TRBD2 might be the D (5 bases). The V end lost 4 bases, the J end lost 3 bases, and 17 bases lay between the germline ends. CDR1 and CDR2 from the germline V gene are SGHNT and YYREEE (reference sequence). This CDR3 has 16 residues. Written as DNA, the CDR3 is TGTGCCAGCAGCGTAAGGAGCGGAAGAAGCTACAATGAGCAGTTCTTC. As protein: CASSVRSGRSYNEQFF.

The V call is TRBV10-1, the J call TRBJ2-7; D could derive from TRBD1 or TRBD2 (5 bases each). The germline CDR1 and CDR2 sequences are WNHNN and SYGVQD (reference sequence). The germline V and J ends were trimmed by 3 bases and 6 bases, with 12 bases remaining between them. The CDR3 spans 13 residues. DNA for the CDR3: TGCGCCAGCAGTGAATGGGGGAACGGCGAGCAGTACTTC. The encoded protein is CASSEWGNGEQYF.

This clonotype was found many times. The V call is TRBV27, the J call TRBJ2-1; 9 positions agree with TRBD2. The CDR3 spans 16 residues. V gave up 8 bases and J gave up 5 bases; unmatched junction bases: 13. The germline CDR1 and CDR2 sequences are MNHEY and SMNVEV (reference sequence). The chain's CDR3 is CASRRWREGGDNEQFF. The CDR3 nucleotides are TGTGCCAGCCGGAGATGGCGGGAGGGCGGTGACAATGAGCAGTTCTTC.

Many counts were recorded for this clonotype. The chain carries TRBV3-1 and TRBJ2-5, with D perhaps TRBD1 (6 bases). Germline values: CDR1 LGHDT, CDR2 YNNKEL (reference sequence). The germline V and J ends were trimmed by 2 bases and 4 bases, with 17 bases remaining between them. The CDR3 has 16 residues. The CDR3, as DNA: TGTGCCAGCAGCCAAAGATCGACCAGGGGACGAGAGACCCAGTACTTC. Residues: CASSQRSTRGRETQYF.

The table lists this clonotype with many counts. V usage is TRBV12-3 or TRBV12-4 and J usage is TRBJ2-1; D not certain. The CDR3 extends over 14 amino acids. Between the trimmed V and J ends, which lost 1 base and 5 bases, there was a span of 9 bases. CDR3 nucleotides: TGTGCCAGCAGTTTAGAGACGACCCACAATGAGCAGTTCTTC. It encodes CASSLETTHNEQFF.

This chain connects TRBV5-1 to TRBJ2-6; D remains ambiguous. Trimming stripped 5 bases from V and 0 bases from J, with 15 bases between. CDR1 and CDR2 (germline): SGHRS, YFSETQ. This CDR3 has 17 amino acids. CDR3 in amino acids: CASRPLLLGSGANVLTF. In nucleotides, the CDR3 is TGCGCCAGCAGGCCCCTCCTGTTGGGCTCTGGGGCCAACGTCCTGACTTTC.

In DNA, the CDR3 is TGTGCCAGCAGCCCGCAGGGGTTGAGAGACTATGGCTACACCTTC. Translation: CASSPQGLRDYGYTF. This chain connects TRBV7-8 to TRBJ1-2; tentatively, D is TRBD1 (6 bases). CDR3 length equals 15 residues. Looked up from germline, CDR1 is SGHVS and CDR2 is FQNEAQ. The V end was cut by 5 bases, the J end by 3 bases, with 16 bases between.

The count of this clonotype is one. This may arise from a read error, as a much more abundant clone is one base away. The V call is TRBV6-5, the J call TRBJ1-2, with TRBD1 identical over 7 bases. CDR3 size: 17 residues. V shed 0 bases, J shed 5 bases, and the junction held 12 bases outside the gene matches. Germline V CDR1 and CDR2: MNHEY, SVGAGI. CDR3 bases: TGTGCCAGCAGTTACTCGGCGAGGGGGCGCGCGGATTATGGCTACACCTTC. Its protein is CASSYSARGRADYGYTF.

This clonotype was counted only a few times. The CDR3 sequence: CSASSTGRRDFSYEQYF. CDR3 sequence (DNA): TGCAGTGCTAGCTCCACGGGACGCCGGGACTTCTCCTACGAGCAGTACTTC. The V call is TRBV20-1, the J call TRBJ2-7, with a tentative D call TRBD2 (6 bases). The CDR3 is 17 amino acids. Germline CDR1 reads DFQATT; CDR2 reads SNEGSKA (reference sequence). Deletions cut 3 bases from V and 0 bases from J, with 21 bases between.

The chain joins TRBV7-2 to TRBJ2-5; possible D gene TRBD2, 6 bases. Germline values: CDR1 SGHTA, CDR2 FQGNSA. The V gene lost 1 base and the J gene lost 5 bases, with 11 bases spanning the gap. The length of the CDR3 is 14 residues. The CDR3 region has the DNA TGTGCCAGCAGCTTAGAGCTGAGCGGGGAGACCCAGTACTTC. Translating it yields CASSLELSGETQYF.

This clonotype has a count of ten or more. The CDR3 DNA is TGCAGCACTTCGTCCGGGACTGGGCCCGGGGGCTACACCTTC. It is translated as CSTSSGTGPGGYTF. This chain uses TRBV29-1 with TRBJ1-2; D perhaps matches TRBD1 (5 bases). The CDR3 loop spans 14 amino acids. Trimming left V 8 bases short and J 8 bases short, with 24 bases between. CDR1 is SQVTM and CDR2 is ANQGSEA in the germline V gene.

This clonotype occurred many times. The CDR3 spells CASSLASGGLYEQYF. In DNA form, the CDR3 reads TGTGCCAGCAGCTTGGCTAGCGGGGGCCTATACGAGCAGTACTTC. The J gene is TRBJ2-7, the V gene TRBV5-6; 10 bases are a match to TRBD2. The V gene end was trimmed by 0 bases and the J gene end by 4 bases; junction bases not matched to a gene: 4. This CDR3 region has 15 residues. The germline gives CDR1 SGHDT, CDR2 YYEEEE.

The CDR3: CASSVDGARNEKLFF. The CDR3 coding sequence is TGTGCCAGCAGCGTAGATGGGGCGAGAAATGAAAAACTGTTTTTT. The chain links TRBV9 to TRBJ1-4, with D perhaps TRBD1 (5 bases). In germline, CDR1 is SGDLS, CDR2 YYNGEE. The CDR3 spans 15 residues. The V end was cut by 0 bases, the J end by 5 bases, with 11 bases between.

The DNA of the CDR3 is TGTGCCAGCAGTTTTCTTCTGGGGGTACAGGGGCTGGATAGCAATCAGCCCCAGCATTTT. Translation: CASSFLLGVQGLDSNQPQHF. The chain couples TRBV12-3 or TRBV12-4 to TRBJ1-5, with 7 bases identical to TRBD1. J gave up 0 bases and V 3 bases, and 17 bases lay outside the gene matches. The CDR3 is 20 amino acids.

This clonotype was detected ten times or more. The chain couples TRBV5-1 to TRBJ1-4; D not certain. Germline V gene sequence: CDR1 SGHRS, CDR2 YFSETQ. Trimming took 5 bases from V and 6 from J, leaving 11 bases between them. The CDR3 is made up of 13 amino acids. This CDR3 is CASRGRPHEKLFF. In DNA form, the CDR3 reads TGCGCCAGCAGGGGAAGGCCTCATGAAAAACTGTTTTTT.

V usage is TRBV12-3 or TRBV12-4 and J usage is TRBJ1-5; D is ambiguous. V was clipped by 6 bases and J by 4 bases, with 13 bases between them. The CDR3 contains 14 residues. The CDR3 DNA is TGTGCCAGCAGCCCCGGGTGGGAGAATCAGCCCCAGCATTTT. Its protein is CASSPGWENQPQHF.